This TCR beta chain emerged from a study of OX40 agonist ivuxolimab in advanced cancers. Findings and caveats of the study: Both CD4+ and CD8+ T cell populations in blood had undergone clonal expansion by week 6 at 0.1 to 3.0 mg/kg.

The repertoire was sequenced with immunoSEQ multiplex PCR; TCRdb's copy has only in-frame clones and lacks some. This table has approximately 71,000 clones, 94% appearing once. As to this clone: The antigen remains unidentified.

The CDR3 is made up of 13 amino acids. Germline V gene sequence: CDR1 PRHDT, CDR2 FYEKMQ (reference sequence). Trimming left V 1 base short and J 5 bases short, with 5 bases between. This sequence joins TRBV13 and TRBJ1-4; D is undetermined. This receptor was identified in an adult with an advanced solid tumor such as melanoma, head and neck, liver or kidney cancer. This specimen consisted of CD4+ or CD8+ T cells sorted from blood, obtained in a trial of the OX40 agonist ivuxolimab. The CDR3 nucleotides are TGTGCCAGCAGCTTAGAAGGGAATGAAAAACTGTTTTTT. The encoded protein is CASSLEGNEKLFF.